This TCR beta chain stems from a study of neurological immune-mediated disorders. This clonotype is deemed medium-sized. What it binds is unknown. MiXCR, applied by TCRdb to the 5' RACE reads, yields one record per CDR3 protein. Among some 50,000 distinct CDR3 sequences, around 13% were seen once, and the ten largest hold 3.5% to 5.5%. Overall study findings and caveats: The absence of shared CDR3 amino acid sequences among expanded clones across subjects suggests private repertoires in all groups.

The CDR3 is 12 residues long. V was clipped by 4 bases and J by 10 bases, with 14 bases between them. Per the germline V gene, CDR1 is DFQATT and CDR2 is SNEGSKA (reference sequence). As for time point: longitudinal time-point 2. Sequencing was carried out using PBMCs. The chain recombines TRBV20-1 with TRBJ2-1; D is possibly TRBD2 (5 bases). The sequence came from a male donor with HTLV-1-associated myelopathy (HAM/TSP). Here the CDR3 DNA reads TGCAGTGCTACGATTTACCCGGGGGAGCAGTTCTTC. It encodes CSATIYPGEQFF.